This T cell receptor beta chain is drawn from a study of cytomegalovirus exposure and HLA in healthy donors. Study as a whole: Samples from HLA-typed donors yielded approximately 80 million unique TCRs in an early data release.

Amplification used 60 Vbeta primers and 13 Jbeta primers. Measured with immunoSEQ multiplex PCR; TCRdb has only the in-frame clones, and not every one. This repertoire includes around 75,000 clones. The sample comprised PBMCs. The receptor was isolated from a man aged 50 or older in good health and CMV-seropositive.

This CDR3 reads CASSSKERPYGYTF. The CDR3, as DNA: TGTGCCAGCAGTTCCAAGGAGCGCCCCTATGGCTACACCTTC. The chain employs TRBV6-5 and TRBJ1-2; D remains ambiguous. Looked up from germline, CDR1 is MNHEY and CDR2 is SVGAGI. The V end lost 4 bases, the J end lost 4 bases, and 13 bases lay between the germline ends. The CDR3 extends over 14 amino acids.